This T cell receptor (beta chain) stems from a study of T-cell memory formation after mild COVID-19. Study-level results: In second-wave clones peaking day 37, SARS-CoV-2 specificity remained unconfirmed.

Trimming removed 4 bases at V and 2 bases at J, with 11 bases between. CDR1 is MDHEN and CDR2 is SYDVKM in the germline V gene. This CDR3 has 14 amino acids. This clonotype was seen only a few times. Its antigen remains unidentified. TCRdb re-called the 5' RACE reads through MiXCR, storing one row per CDR3 protein. This table holds around 340,000 distinct CDR3 sequences, roughly 13% found once. Material: PBMCs or a T cell subset sorted from them (not recorded which). The sequence was obtained from a man aged 18 to 29 who had mild COVID-19 (a few samples of this study predate the infection). Cell type and time point are not known. V gene TRBV28 combines with J gene TRBJ1-2; D perhaps matches TRBD1 (5 bases). In DNA, the CDR3 is TGTGCCAGCAGTTCGGAGGGGTCCAACTATGGCTACACCTTC. Amino acids: CASSSEGSNYGYTF.